This TCR beta chain was obtained from a study of a mutant IDH1 vaccine in newly diagnosed glioma. On the study more broadly: The start of vaccination came 4-6 weeks after radiotherapy alone, or with temozolomide cycles.

Trimming shortened V by 3 bases and J by 3 bases, and 13 bases separated the two germline ends. Per germline, CDR1 SGHDT and CDR2 YYEEEE. This CDR3 has 14 amino acids. This clone was seen more than once but under ten times. The antigen is undetermined. The time point is: week 47, end of study. Doses comprised 300 ug of mutant IDH1 20-mer peptide each, plus topical imiquimod. Each patient was administered eight vaccinations, scheduled in weeks 1, 3, 5, 7, 11, 15, 19 and 23. Only in-frame clones appear in the TCRdb table, and some are missing; sequencing was by immunoSEQ multiplex PCR. Of tens of thousands of clones listed, approximately 86% are singletons. Findings of the study overall: Pseudoprogression apparently tracked independently of changes in top peripheral T cell clonotypes.

Specimen: PBMCs, collected from a glioma patient whose treatment included an IDH1 peptide vaccine. V gene TRBV5-6 combines with J gene TRBJ2-7; D gene unclear. The source is a man aged 18 to 29 with glioma. Some clones in this sample may be carry-over from other donors' samples. The CDR3 protein is CASSSDTRVYEQYF. The CDR3 nucleotides are TGTGCCAGCAGCTCGGATACACGGGTCTACGAGCAGTACTTC.